The 31 T cell receptor beta chains given below trace back to one sample, sequenced in a study of vaccination and CD4 T cells after COVID-19 (dated by TCRdb to the early 2020s). Libraries were made using PCR. The sequencer listed for this sample is Illumina iSeq 100. DNA from cultured CD4+ T cells underwent TCR sequencing with the Oncomine TCR Beta short-read assay at the Johns Hopkins FTIC core. TCRdb reran the public reads through fastp at Q25 and MiXCR, keeping productive beta chains. Merged by CDR3 protein, the rows form single entries marked with the most common genes and DNA. The sample data list 7,500 to 10,000 distinct CDR3 sequences, and just over 35% of these were observed just once. Of the sample, 29% falls within the top ten clones. These receptors have no identified antigens. Explained via the paper, the treatment or condition label denotes: approximately 9-day PBMC culture with coronavirus spike peptide pools or control peptides (ViraFEST assay). CD4+ T cells from unexposed donors were collected before the COVID-19 pandemic (2011-2018).

The sample was CD4+ T cells from blood, cultured in vitro. Receptors originate from a human donor in good health.

J is TRBJ1-2 and V is TRBV5-1; no reliable D call. Between the trimmed V and J ends, which lost 0 bases and 9 bases, there was a span of 12 bases. CDR1 and CDR2 from the germline V gene are SGHRS and YFSETQ. The CDR3 extends over 13 amino acids. CDR3 sequence reads: CASSLERVGSYTF. The CDR3 DNA is TGCGCCAGCAGCTTGGAAAGGGTAGGAAGCTACACCTTC.

This chain uses TRBV4-1 with TRBJ1-2; a weak D match, TRBD1 (6 bases). From germline, CDR1 is MGHRA and CDR2 YSYEKL. Trimming shortened V by 0 bases and J by 2 bases, and 10 bases separated the two germline ends. The CDR3 length is 15 residues. The CDR3 region is CASSQDHRENYGYTF. CDR3 DNA sequence: TGCGCCAGCAGCCAAGATCACAGGGAGAACTATGGCTACACCTTC.

This clonotype was counted only a few times. CDR3 protein: CASSLGLLARQETQYF. CDR3 coding DNA: TGTGCCAGCAGCTTAGGACTTCTAGCGCGCCAAGAGACCCAGTACTTC. The genes are TRBV7-2 and TRBJ2-5; TRBD2 might be the D (6 bases). V was shortened by 1 base and J by 1 base, with 13 bases between the two germline ends. The CDR3 is 16 amino acids. Germline V CDR1 and CDR2: SGHTA, FQGNSA. The whole variable domain, filled in from reference TRBV7-2 and TRBJ2-5, reads GAGVSQSPSNKVTEKGKDVELRCDPISGHTALYWYRQSLGQGLEFLIYFQGNSAPDKSGLPSDRFSAERTGGSVSTLTIQRTQQEDSAVYLCASSLGLLARQETQYFGPGTRLLVL.

There are a few counts of this clonotype. The rearrangement uses TRBV20-1 and TRBJ2-1; 12 positions agree with TRBD2. J was trimmed by 7 bases and V by 6 bases; bases with no gene match: 16. Per the germline V gene, CDR1 is DFQATT and CDR2 is SNEGSKA (reference sequence). This CDR3 is built from 17 residues. For the CDR3, the DNA is TGCAGTGCCACCCCTATCGGGCTAGCGGGGGGGAGGAATGAGCAGTTCTTC. Residues: CSATPIGLAGGRNEQFF.

This clonotype was picked up a small number of times. CDR3 in DNA: TGTGCCACCAGTGACAGGGACAGGGGAGCATATGGCTACACCTTC. The encoded protein is CATSDRDRGAYGYTF. The chain employs TRBV24-1 and TRBJ1-2; 10 positions agree with TRBD1. With 4 bases clipped from V and 5 bases from J, the junction kept 6 bases outside the gene matches. CDR3 length: 15 amino acids. CDR1 is KGHDR and CDR2 is SFDVKD in the germline V gene.

This sequence joins TRBV15 and TRBJ1-1; D not resolved. The germline CDR1 and CDR2 sequences are LNHNV and YYDKDF (reference sequence). The CDR3 is 13 amino acids. The V and J ends lost 1 base and 5 bases respectively, with 8 bases between them. The CDR3 reads CATSRVVRTEAFF. Written as DNA, the CDR3 is TGTGCCACCAGCAGAGTAGTTAGGACTGAAGCTTTCTTT.

The gene calls are TRBV7-2 and TRBJ1-5; TRBD1 agrees at 7 bases. V was pared by 3 bases and J by 0 bases, with 2 bases of the junction left unmatched. This CDR3 has 15 residues. The germline gives CDR1 SGHTA, CDR2 FQGNSA. CDR3 sequence (DNA): TGTGCCAGCAGCTTGACAGGGAATAGCAATCAGCCCCAGCATTTT. Protein: CASSLTGNSNQPQHF.

V is TRBV7-9 and J is TRBJ1-3; 8 bases map to TRBD1. The CDR3 is 15 residues long. The V gene's germline CDR1 is SEHNR and CDR2 FQNEAQ (reference sequence). With V trimmed by 4 bases and J by 3 bases, 5 bases remained unmatched. CDR3 amino acids: CASSWQGASGNTIYF. The CDR3 DNA sequence: TGTGCCAGCAGCTGGCAGGGGGCGAGTGGAAACACCATATATTTT.

V gene TRBV5-1 combines with J gene TRBJ2-5, with 11 positions matching TRBD2. The V gene's germline CDR1 is SGHRS and CDR2 YFSETQ. Germline trimming cut 3 bases from V and 1 base from J; bases unmatched to any gene: 5. The CDR3 is 16 residues long. CDR3 protein: CASSSYGLAGQETQYF. CDR3 coding DNA: TGCGCCAGCAGCTCTTATGGACTAGCGGGCCAAGAGACCCAGTACTTC.

This chain joins TRBV19 and TRBJ2-7, with 8 bases matching TRBD1. With 5 bases clipped from V and 2 bases from J, the junction kept 8 bases outside the gene matches. The length of the CDR3 is 15 residues. CDR1 is LNHDA and CDR2 is SQIVND in the germline V gene (reference sequence). The CDR3 DNA reads TGTGCCAGTAGTCCACGGGACAGGCCGACCTACGAGCAGTACTTC. Its translation: CASSPRDRPTYEQYF.

The V gene is TRBV11-2, the J gene TRBJ2-7, with TRBD1 as a possible D gene (6 bases). The V gene's germline CDR1 is SGHAT and CDR2 FQNNGV. CDR3 size: 15 residues. Trimming took off 0 bases at V and 2 bases at J, with 11 bases between the two ends. CDR3 DNA sequence: TGTGCCAGCAGCTTAGAATTGGGACATGCCTACGAGCAGTACTTC. Translated: CASSLELGHAYEQYF.

This clonotype is judged medium-sized (0.01 to 0.1%). The chain joins TRBV15 to TRBJ1-6; D is perhaps TRBD1 (5 bases). V gave up 4 bases and J gave up 6 bases, with 13 bases separating them. CDR3 length: 15 residues. The germline V gene encodes CDR1 LNHNV and CDR2 YYDKDF (reference sequence). The CDR3 bases are TGTGCCACCAGCAAAGACAGAGCCTTTAATTCACCCCTCCACTTT. The encoded protein is CATSKDRAFNSPLHF.

This rearrangement joins TRBV6-1 to TRBJ2-2, with 7 bases fitting TRBD1. Trimming took 6 bases from V and 5 from J; bases not matched to a gene: 9. The CDR3 is 15 residues long. Germline V gene lookup returns CDR1 MNHNS and CDR2 SASEGT. DNA for the CDR3: TGTGCCAGCAGCTTAGGGGGCCCGGGGACCGGGGAGCTGTTTTTT. Translating gives CASSLGGPGTGELFF.

V is TRBV20-1 and J is TRBJ2-2; D may be TRBD2 (7 bases). Germline values: CDR1 DFQATT, CDR2 SNEGSKA (reference sequence). The CDR3 has 12 amino acids. V was clipped by 5 bases and J by 6 bases, with 10 bases between them. CDR3 bases: TGCAGTGCTCGAGGGGGGGCCGGGGAGCTGTTTTTT. Translation: CSARGGAGELFF.

The rearrangement joins TRBV21-1 to TRBJ1-2; the tabulated D call, TRBD1, remains unverified against the DNA. TRBV21-1 is a listed pseudogene. The CDR3 extends over 16 amino acids. The CDR3 region has the DNA TGTGCCAGCAGCTTTCAACTCCAGGGAGAGGTTGGTGGCTACACCTTC. It specifies CASSFQLQGEVGGYTF.

This clonotype was seen a handful of times. The rearrangement uses TRBV5-4 and TRBJ2-3; 8 positions agree with TRBD2. The CDR3 length is 15 residues. V gave up 4 bases and J gave up 1 base; unmatched junction bases: 5. Germline-derived CDR1 and CDR2 are SGHNT and YYREEE (reference sequence). In nucleotides, the CDR3 is TGTGCCAGCAGCCCACAACTAGCGGGCACAGATACGCAGTATTTT. Amino acid sequence: CASSPQLAGTDTQYF. Full variable domain (missing parts from reference TRBV5-4 and TRBJ2-3): ETGVTQSPTHLIKTRGQQVTLRCSSQSGHNTVSWYQQALGQGPQFIFQYYREEENGRGNFPPRFSGLQFPNYSSELNVNALELDDSALYLCASSPQLAGTDTQYFGPGTRLTVL.

This clonotype was counted only a few times. CDR3 loop: CASRPAGGTDTQYF. The DNA for the CDR3 is TGTGCCAGCAGACCAGCGGGGGGCACAGATACGCAGTATTTT. The V and J genes are TRBV6-1 and TRBJ2-3; 8 nucleotides line up with TRBD2. The germline V gene encodes CDR1 MNHNS and CDR2 SASEGT. Trimming took 6 bases from V and 1 from J; bases not matched to a gene: 3. The CDR3 extends over 14 amino acids.

This sequence joins TRBV6-2 or TRBV6-3 and TRBJ1-5; D unresolved. V lost 5 bases to trimming and J lost 7 bases, with 21 bases between them. The CDR3 consists of 16 residues. CDR1 MNHEY and CDR2 SVGEGT come from the germline V gene. In DNA, the CDR3 is TGTGCCAGCAGTGGCCCGGGAACCCTAATGGGACAGCCCCAGCATTTT. Its translation is CASSGPGTLMGQPQHF.

In its sample, this clonotype ranks as large (0.1 to 1%). This chain links TRBV6-5 with TRBJ2-6; 11 bases line up with TRBD1. J gave up 0 bases and V 4 bases, and 11 bases lay outside the gene matches. This CDR3 comprises 20 residues. Germline V CDR1 and CDR2: MNHEY, SVGAGI. Written as DNA, the CDR3 is TGTGCCAGCAGTTCCCGGATCCCGGGACAGGGGGGCTCTGGGGCCAACGTCCTGACTTTC. Its protein product is CASSSRIPGQGGSGANVLTF.

The chain links TRBV20-1 to TRBJ1-2, with unresolved D. This CDR3 spans 14 amino acids. The V and J ends lost 6 bases and 6 bases respectively, with 20 bases between them. Germline V gene data show CDR1 as DFQATT and CDR2 as SNEGSKA (reference sequence). CDR3 sequence reads: CSATGGKGKNGYTF. CDR3 DNA: TGCAGTGCAACCGGTGGGAAGGGAAAAAATGGCTACACCTTC.

This clonotype appeared a few times. The CDR3 DNA is TGTGCCAGCAGCCCCGGGACAGGGGGTTACGAGCAGTACTTC. It translates to CASSPGTGGYEQYF. This chain uses TRBV7-6 with TRBJ2-7; TRBD1 matches at 11 bases. CDR1 and CDR2 (germline): SGHVS, FNYEAQ. J was trimmed by 4 bases and V by 5 bases; bases with no gene match: 4. The CDR3 is 14 amino acids. The whole variable domain, filled in from reference TRBV7-6 and TRBJ2-7, reads GAGVSQSPRYKVTKRGQDVALRCDPISGHVSLYWYRQALGQGPEFLTYFNYEAQQDKSGLPNDRFSAERPEGSISTLTIQRTEQRDSAMYRCASSPGTGGYEQYFGPGTRLTVT.

This clonotype was detected only a few times. This rearrangement joins TRBV6-1 to TRBJ1-1; no clear D gene. This CDR3 region has 11 residues. The germline CDR1 and CDR2 sequences are MNHNS and SASEGT. The germline V and J ends were trimmed by 6 bases and 8 bases, with 10 bases remaining between them. CDR3 bases: TGTGCCAGCAGAATCGACGGAGAAGCTTTCTTT. It yields the protein CASRIDGEAFF.

This clonotype was seen a few times. V usage is TRBV20-1 and J usage is TRBJ1-5; no clear D gene. The CDR3 extends over 13 amino acids. Trimming removed 6 bases from V and 6 bases from J, with 15 bases in between. Germline V CDR1 and CDR2: DFQATT, SNEGSKA (reference sequence). The CDR3 nucleotides read TGCAGTGCCGAGCGGGATCTCAGTCAGCCCCAGCATTTT. Translated: CSAERDLSQPQHF.

A note on this clonotype: A read error may produce the germline difference seen at one junction end. The chain has TRBV7-9 and TRBJ1-1; D unresolved. The CDR3 has 13 amino acids. Germline CDR1 and CDR2: SEHNR and FQNEAQ (reference sequence). CDR3 residues: CASSLRVNTEALF. In DNA form, the CDR3 reads TGTGCCAGCAGCTTGAGGGTGAACACTGAAGCTCTCTTT.

V is TRBV20-1 and J is TRBJ1-6, with TRBD1 as a possible D gene (5 bases). The V gene lost 3 bases and the J gene lost 8 bases, with 14 bases spanning the gap. The CDR3 consists of 14 residues. Germline V gene lookup returns CDR1 DFQATT and CDR2 SNEGSKA (reference sequence). The CDR3 DNA reads TGCAGTGCTAGTAAGGAGGGGAGGGATTCACCCCTCCACTTT. Protein sequence: CSASKEGRDSPLHF.

This clonotype was seen a handful of times. The chain combines TRBV7-8 with TRBJ2-1; 7 bases match TRBD2. Trimming removed 5 bases from V and 12 bases from J; junction bases left unmatched: 4. CDR3 length: 11 residues. Germline lookup yields CDR1 SGHVS and CDR2 FQNEAQ. CDR3 residues: CASSQRDLQFF. The CDR3 DNA reads TGTGCCAGCAGCCAGCGGGACTTGCAGTTCTTC.

This clonotype was observed a handful of times. The chain recombines TRBV6-1 with TRBJ1-2; perhaps TRBD1 as D (6 bases). Trimming cost V 6 bases and J 5 bases, with 16 bases left between them. The CDR3 is made up of 14 amino acids. The germline CDR1 and CDR2 sequences are MNHNS and SASEGT. The CDR3 reads CASRTARGQYGYTF. CDR3 coding DNA: TGTGCCAGCAGAACGGCCCGGGGGCAATATGGCTACACCTTC.

This chain links TRBV20-1 with TRBJ2-5; TRBD2 aligns across 10 bases. The junction had 8 bases not matched to a gene; V was cut back by 5 bases and J by 5 bases. This CDR3 comprises 14 residues. Germline-derived CDR1 and CDR2 are DFQATT and SNEGSKA (reference sequence). The CDR3 loop reads CSAERGGSGETQYF. CDR3 sequence (DNA): TGCAGTGCTGAGCGGGGGGGCTCTGGGGAGACCCAGTACTTC.

The chain joins TRBV7-9 to TRBJ1-3; D not resolved. Trimming took 1 base from V and 9 from J, leaving 19 bases between them. CDR3 size: 16 residues. Germline loops: CDR1 SEHNR, CDR2 FQNEAQ (reference sequence). In DNA form, the CDR3 reads TGTGCCAGCAGCTTAGTCTGGGGTTTTTCGCCGGCCACCATATATTTT. Translation: CASSLVWGFSPATIYF.

The chain joins TRBV6-2 or TRBV6-3 to TRBJ2-5; 8 bases match TRBD1. After removal of 4 bases from V and 5 bases from J, the junction contained 9 bases not matched to a gene. In germline, CDR1 is MNHEY, CDR2 SVGEGT. The CDR3 runs to 15 residues. This chain's CDR3 is CASSLIRGQVETQYF. The CDR3 DNA sequence: TGTGCCAGCAGTTTGATCAGGGGGCAGGTCGAGACCCAGTACTTC.

CDR3 coding DNA: TGCAGTGCTAGAGATGTTCACGGGGGAGGGATGGATCAGCCCCAGCATTTT. Its protein is CSARDVHGGGMDQPQHF. The V and J genes are TRBV20-1 and TRBJ1-5; D may be TRBD1 (5 bases). Trimming removed 0 bases at V and 5 bases at J, with 20 bases between. Germline V CDR1 and CDR2: DFQATT, SNEGSKA (reference sequence). The CDR3 runs 17 residues.